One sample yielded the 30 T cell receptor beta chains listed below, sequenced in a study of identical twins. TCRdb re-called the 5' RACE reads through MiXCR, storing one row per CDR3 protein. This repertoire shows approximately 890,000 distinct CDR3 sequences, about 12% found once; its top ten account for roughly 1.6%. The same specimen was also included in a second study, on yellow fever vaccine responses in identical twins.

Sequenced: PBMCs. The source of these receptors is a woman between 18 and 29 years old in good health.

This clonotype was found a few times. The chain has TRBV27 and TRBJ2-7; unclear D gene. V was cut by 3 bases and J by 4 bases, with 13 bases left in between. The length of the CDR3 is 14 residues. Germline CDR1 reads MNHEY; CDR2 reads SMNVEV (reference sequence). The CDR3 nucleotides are TGTGCCAGCAGTTTTGGGCCCAGAAGTTACGAGCAGTACTTC. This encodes CASSFGPRSYEQYF.

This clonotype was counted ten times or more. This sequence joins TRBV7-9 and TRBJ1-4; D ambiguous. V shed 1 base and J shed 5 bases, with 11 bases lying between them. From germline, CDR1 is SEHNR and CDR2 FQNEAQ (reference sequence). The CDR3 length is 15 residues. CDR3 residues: CASSLGVVENEKLFF. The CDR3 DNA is TGTGCCAGCAGCTTAGGTGTCGTGGAGAATGAAAAACTGTTTTTT.

The CDR3 reads CASSQNPLAGGTDTQYF. The CDR3 DNA is TGTGCCAGCAGCCAAAATCCCCTAGCGGGGGGCACAGATACGCAGTATTTT. The genes are TRBV3-1 and TRBJ2-3; 10 nucleotides match TRBD2. Germline-derived CDR1 and CDR2 are LGHDT and YNNKEL (reference sequence). This CDR3 has 17 residues. V was pared by 2 bases and J by 1 base, with 6 bases of the junction left unmatched.

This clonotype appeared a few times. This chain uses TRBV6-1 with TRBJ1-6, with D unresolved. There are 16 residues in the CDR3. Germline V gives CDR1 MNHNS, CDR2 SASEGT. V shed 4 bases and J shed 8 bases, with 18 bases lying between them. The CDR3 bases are TGTGCCAGCAGTGTAGGCGGTCAGTCAGGCCATTCACCCCTCCACTTT. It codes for CASSVGGQSGHSPLHF.

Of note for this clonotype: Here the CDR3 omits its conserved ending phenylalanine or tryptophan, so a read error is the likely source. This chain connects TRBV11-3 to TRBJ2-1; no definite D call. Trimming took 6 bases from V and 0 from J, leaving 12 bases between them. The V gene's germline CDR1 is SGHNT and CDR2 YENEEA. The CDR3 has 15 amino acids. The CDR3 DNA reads TGTGCCAGCAGACCGGACCATGACTCCTACAATGAGCAGTTCCTC. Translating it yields CASRPDHDSYNEQFL.

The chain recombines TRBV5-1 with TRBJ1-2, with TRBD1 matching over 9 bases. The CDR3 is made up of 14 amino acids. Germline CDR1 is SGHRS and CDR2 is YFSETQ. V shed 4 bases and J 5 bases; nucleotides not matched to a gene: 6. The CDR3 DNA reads TGCGCCAGCAGCAAGGGACAGGGATTGTATGGCTACACCTTC. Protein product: CASSKGQGLYGYTF.

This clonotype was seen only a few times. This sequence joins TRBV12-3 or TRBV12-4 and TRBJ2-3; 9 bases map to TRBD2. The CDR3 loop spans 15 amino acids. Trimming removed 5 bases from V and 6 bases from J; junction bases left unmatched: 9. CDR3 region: CASSIIAGEGDTQYF. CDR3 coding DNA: TGTGCCAGCAGTATAATAGCGGGAGAGGGGGATACGCAGTATTTT.

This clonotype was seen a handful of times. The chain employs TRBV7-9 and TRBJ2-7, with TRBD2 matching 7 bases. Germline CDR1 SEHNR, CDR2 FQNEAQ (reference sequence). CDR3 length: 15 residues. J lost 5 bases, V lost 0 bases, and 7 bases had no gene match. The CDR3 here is CASSLAAGASNEQYF. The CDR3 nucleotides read TGTGCCAGCAGCTTAGCGGCGGGAGCGTCGAACGAGCAGTACTTC.

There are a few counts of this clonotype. The CDR3: CASSPGTSGGARDEQFF. CDR3 DNA: TGTGCCAGCAGTCCGGGGACTAGCGGGGGGGCCAGGGATGAGCAGTTCTTC. The chain links TRBV27 to TRBJ2-1; 16 bases agree with TRBD2. This CDR3 has 17 residues. J was trimmed by 8 bases and V by 5 bases; bases with no gene match: 9. Germline V gene data show CDR1 as MNHEY and CDR2 as SMNVEV (reference sequence).

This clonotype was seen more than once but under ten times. CDR3 sequence reads: CASSQDSGPGTQYF. The CDR3 DNA follows: TGTGCCAGCAGCCAAGATTCTGGTCCGGGGACCCAGTACTTC. The chain has TRBV3-1 and TRBJ2-5; no reliable D call. Germline lookup yields CDR1 LGHDT and CDR2 YNNKEL (reference sequence). V lost 0 bases to trimming and J lost 7 bases, with 12 bases between them. The CDR3 has 14 amino acids.

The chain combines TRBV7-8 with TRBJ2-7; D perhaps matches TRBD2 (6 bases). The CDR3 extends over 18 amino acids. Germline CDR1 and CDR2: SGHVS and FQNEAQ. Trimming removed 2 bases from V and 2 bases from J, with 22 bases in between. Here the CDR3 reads CASSLRLREGWGPYEQYV. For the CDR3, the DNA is TGTGCCAGCAGCTTACGGCTGCGGGAAGGGTGGGGCCCCTACGAGCAGTACGTC.

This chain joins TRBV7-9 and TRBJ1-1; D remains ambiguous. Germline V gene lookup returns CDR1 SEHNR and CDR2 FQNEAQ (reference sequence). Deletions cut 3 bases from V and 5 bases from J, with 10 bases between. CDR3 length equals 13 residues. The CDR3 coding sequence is TGTGCCAGCAGCTTCCTGGAGAGTACTGAAGCTTTCTTT. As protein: CASSFLESTEAFF.

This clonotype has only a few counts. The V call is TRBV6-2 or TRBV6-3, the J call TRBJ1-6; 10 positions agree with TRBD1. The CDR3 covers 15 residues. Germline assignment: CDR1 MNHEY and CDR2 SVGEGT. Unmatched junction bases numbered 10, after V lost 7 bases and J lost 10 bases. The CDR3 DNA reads TGTGCCAGCATCTCAAGGGACAGGGGTGTCTCACCCCTCCACTTT. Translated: CASISRDRGVSPLHF.

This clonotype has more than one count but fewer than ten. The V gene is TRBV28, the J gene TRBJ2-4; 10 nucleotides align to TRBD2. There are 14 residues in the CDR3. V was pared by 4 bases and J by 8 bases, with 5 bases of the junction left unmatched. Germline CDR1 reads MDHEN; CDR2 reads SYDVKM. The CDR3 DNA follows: TGTGCCAGCAGTTCCTTAGCGGGGGGCGACATTCAGTACTTC. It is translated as CASSSLAGGDIQYF. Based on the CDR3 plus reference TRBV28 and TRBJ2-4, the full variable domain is DVKVTQSSRYLVKRTGEKVFLECVQDMDHENMFWYRQDPGLGLRLIYFSYDVKMKEKGDIPEGYSVSREKKERFSLILESASTNQTSMYLCASSSLAGGDIQYFGAGTRLSVL.

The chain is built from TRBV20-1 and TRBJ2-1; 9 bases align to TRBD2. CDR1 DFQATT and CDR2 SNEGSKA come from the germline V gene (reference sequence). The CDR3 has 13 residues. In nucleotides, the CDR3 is TGCAGCCCGCGGGGGGGCTCCTACAATGAGCAGTTCTTC. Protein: CSPRGGSYNEQFF.

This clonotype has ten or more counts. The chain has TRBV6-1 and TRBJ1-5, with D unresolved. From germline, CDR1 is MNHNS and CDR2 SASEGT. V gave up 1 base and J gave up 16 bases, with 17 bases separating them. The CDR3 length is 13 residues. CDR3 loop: CASSEGQPVRTHF. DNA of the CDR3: TGTGCCAGCAGTGAAGGCCAACCCGTCAGGACCCATTTT.

The CDR3 DNA is TGTGCCAGCAGTTACAGCGCAGTCACAGATACGCAGTATTTT. Translation: CASSYSAVTDTQYF. The rearrangement joins TRBV6-5 to TRBJ2-3, with unresolved D. The V gene lost 2 bases and the J gene lost 2 bases, with 8 bases spanning the gap. In germline, CDR1 is MNHEY, CDR2 SVGAGI. This CDR3 comprises 14 residues.

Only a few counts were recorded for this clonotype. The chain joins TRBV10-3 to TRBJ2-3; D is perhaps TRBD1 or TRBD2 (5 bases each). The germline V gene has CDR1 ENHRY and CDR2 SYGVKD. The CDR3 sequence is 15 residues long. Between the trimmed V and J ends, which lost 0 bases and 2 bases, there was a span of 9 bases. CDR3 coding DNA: TGTGCCATCAGTGAGTCTCAAGGGACCACAGATACGCAGTATTTT. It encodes CAISESQGTTDTQYF.

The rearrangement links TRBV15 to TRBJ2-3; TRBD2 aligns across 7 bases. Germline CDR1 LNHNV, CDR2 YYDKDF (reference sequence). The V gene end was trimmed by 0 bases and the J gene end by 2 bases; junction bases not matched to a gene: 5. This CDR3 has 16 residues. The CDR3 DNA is TGTGCCACCAGCAGAGATATCGGGGGGAACACAGATACGCAGTATTTT. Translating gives CATSRDIGGNTDTQYF.

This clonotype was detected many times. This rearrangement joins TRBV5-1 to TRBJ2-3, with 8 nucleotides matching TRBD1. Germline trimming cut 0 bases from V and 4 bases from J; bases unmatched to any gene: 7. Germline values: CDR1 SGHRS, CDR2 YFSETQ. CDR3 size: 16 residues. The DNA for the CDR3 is TGCGCCAGCAGCTTGGGGACAGGGACACTGGCAGATACGCAGTATTTT. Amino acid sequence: CASSLGTGTLADTQYF.

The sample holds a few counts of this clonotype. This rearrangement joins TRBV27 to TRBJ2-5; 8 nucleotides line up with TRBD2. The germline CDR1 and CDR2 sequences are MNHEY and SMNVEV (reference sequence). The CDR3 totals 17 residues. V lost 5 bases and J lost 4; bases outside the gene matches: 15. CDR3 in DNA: TGTGCCAGCAGTCCAGGGTCAGTACAGCGGGAGTCAGAGACCCAGTACTTC. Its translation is CASSPGSVQRESETQYF.

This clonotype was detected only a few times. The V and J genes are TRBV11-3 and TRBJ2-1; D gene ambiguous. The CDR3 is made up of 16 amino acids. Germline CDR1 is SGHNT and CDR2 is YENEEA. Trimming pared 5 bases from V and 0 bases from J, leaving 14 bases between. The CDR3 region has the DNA TGTGCCAGCAGCCCCTGGTTTAGCAGCTCCTACAATGAGCAGTTCTTC. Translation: CASSPWFSSSYNEQFF.

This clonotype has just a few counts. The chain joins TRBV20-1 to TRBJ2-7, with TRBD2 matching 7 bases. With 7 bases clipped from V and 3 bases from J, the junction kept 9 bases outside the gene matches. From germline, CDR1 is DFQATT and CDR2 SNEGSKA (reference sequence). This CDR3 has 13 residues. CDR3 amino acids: CSVTGGRGYEQYF. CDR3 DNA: TGCAGTGTCACCGGCGGGAGAGGCTACGAGCAGTACTTC.

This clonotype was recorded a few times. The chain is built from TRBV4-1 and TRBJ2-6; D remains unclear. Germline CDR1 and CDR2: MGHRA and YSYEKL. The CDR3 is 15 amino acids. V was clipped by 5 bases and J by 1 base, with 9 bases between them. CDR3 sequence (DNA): TGCGCCAGCAGCTCCGTTTGGTCTGGGGCCAACGTCCTGACTTTC. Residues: CASSSVWSGANVLTF.

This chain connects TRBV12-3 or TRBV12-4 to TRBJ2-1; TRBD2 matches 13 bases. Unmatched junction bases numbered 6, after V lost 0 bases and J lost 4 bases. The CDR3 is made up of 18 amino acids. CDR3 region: CASSLAGLAGTKYNEQFF. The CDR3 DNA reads TGTGCCAGCAGTTTAGCGGGACTAGCGGGAACCAAATACAATGAGCAGTTCTTC.

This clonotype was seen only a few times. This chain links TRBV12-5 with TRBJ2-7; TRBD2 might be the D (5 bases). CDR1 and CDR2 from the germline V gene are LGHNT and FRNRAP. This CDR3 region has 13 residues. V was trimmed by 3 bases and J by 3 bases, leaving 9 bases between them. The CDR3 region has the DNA TGTGCTAGTGGTTTAGTGGGAGTCTACGAGCAGTACTTC. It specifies CASGLVGVYEQYF. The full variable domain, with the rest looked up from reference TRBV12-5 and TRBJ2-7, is DARVTQTPRHKVTEMGQEVTMRCQPILGHNTVFWYRQTMMQGLELLAYFRNRAPLDDSGMPKDRFSAEMPDATLATLKIQPSEPRDSAVYFCASGLVGVYEQYFGPGTRLTVT.

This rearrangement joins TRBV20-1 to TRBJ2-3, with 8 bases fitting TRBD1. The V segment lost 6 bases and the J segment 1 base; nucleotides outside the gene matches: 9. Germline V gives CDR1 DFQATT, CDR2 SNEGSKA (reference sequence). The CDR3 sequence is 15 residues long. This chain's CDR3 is CSAPDRGRGTDTQYF. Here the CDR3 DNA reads TGCAGTGCCCCAGACAGGGGCAGGGGCACAGATACGCAGTATTTT.

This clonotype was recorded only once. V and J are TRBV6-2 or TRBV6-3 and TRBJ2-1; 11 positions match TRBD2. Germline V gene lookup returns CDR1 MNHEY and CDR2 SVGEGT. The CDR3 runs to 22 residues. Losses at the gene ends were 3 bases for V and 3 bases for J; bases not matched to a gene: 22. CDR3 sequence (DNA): TGTGCCAGCAGTTATCCGGGGGCTCCTAGCGGGAGGATAAAGATGAGCTACAATGAGCAGTTCTTC. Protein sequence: CASSYPGAPSGRIKMSYNEQFF.

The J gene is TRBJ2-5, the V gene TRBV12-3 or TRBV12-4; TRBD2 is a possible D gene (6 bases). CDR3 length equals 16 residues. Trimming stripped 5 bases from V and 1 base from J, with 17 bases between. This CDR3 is CASSPLGAGLQETQYF. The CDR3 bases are TGTGCCAGCAGTCCTCTCGGGGCGGGACTCCAAGAGACCCAGTACTTC.

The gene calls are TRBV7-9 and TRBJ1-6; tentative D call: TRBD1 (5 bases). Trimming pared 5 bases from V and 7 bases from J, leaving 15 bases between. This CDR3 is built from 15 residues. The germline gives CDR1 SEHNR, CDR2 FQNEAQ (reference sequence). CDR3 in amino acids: CASSPSGAGNSPLHF. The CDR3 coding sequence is TGTGCCAGCAGCCCCTCTGGGGCAGGGAATTCACCCCTCCACTTT.